The sequence of this TCR beta chain was determined in a study of blood T cell repertoires in COVID-19 (TCRdb year 2020). In terms of the full investigation: Samples covering the acute and convalescent phases of COVID-19 were provided by collaborators in the United States, Italy and Spain. The prospective study material was composed of cDNA or gDNA derived from T cells, B-cell-depleted T cells, or PBMCs. Deeply sampled blood TCRbeta repertoires from subjects exposed to, actively infected with, or recovered from COVID-19 were included in the dataset. The repertoires were made available in a free public database intended to serve as a resource for research on the immune response to SARS-CoV-2. Samples were obtained from the ongoing ImmuneRACE study (first 160 participants) and from about 1,300 subjects provided by 6 global collaborators. Nearly every sample came with metadata listing a de-identified subject ID, COVID-19 status, age in years and sex. Where HLA class I and class II types were available, the types were taken from metadata supplied by the sample provider, not from assay-based typing. General conclusions and limits of the study: The amount of clinical and demographic metadata varied by source and participant and was provided uncurated.

TCRbeta CDR3 regions were amplified from genomic DNA by means of the immunoSEQ Assay, a bias-controlled multiplex PCR. Per the original workflow: Nucleated cell counts per sample were estimated from amplification of reference gene primers within the assay. To quantify the absolute abundance of each unique TCRbeta CDR3 rearrangement, sequence reads were collapsed and filtered. For each sample, productive Simpson clonality was calculated by taking the square root of Simpson's diversity index across productive rearrangements. TCRdb took over this immuneACCESS table, retaining in-frame rearrangements with V and J assigned. Such tables are incomplete; in checked studies, under half of the missing clones stem from an unresolved V gene, and the remainder is unexplained. The V and J calls and clone size are taken from that table; D and trimming were inferred from the DNA. This sample has about 130,000 clones in its table, and roughly 85% of those were observed once. In total, the top ten clones hold less than 3.5% of the sample.

One collaborating source in Seattle enrolled patients during active infection and followed them longitudinally through the course of disease. Collaborating institutions collected whole blood in K2EDTA tubes following their own protocols. Collaborator samples were shipped for TCRbeta analysis as frozen whole blood, isolated PBMCs, or DNA extracted from either sample type. Remarks on this clone: The antigen it recognizes is unknown. Base qualities are not at hand, and no much larger clone is one base apart.

The CDR3 goes from the cysteine to the phenylalanine over 15 residues. Only the CDR3 part of the read is kept: 45 bases, read in frame from the first base. CDR1 and CDR2, looked up from the germline V gene (reference sequence), are DFQATT and SNEGSKA. At the junction V is shortened by 3 bases and J by 0 bases; bases outside the gene matches: 4. The receptor was derived from an elderly woman with COVID-19, enrolled during active disease. The chain employs TRBV20-1 and TRBJ2-1, and TRBD2 aligns with 8 junction nucleotides. Source material: peripheral blood. In nucleotide form, the sequence is TGCAGTGCTAGTACTAGCGGAAGCTCCTACAATGAGCAGTTCTTC. Translated, it reads CSASTSGSSYNEQFF.